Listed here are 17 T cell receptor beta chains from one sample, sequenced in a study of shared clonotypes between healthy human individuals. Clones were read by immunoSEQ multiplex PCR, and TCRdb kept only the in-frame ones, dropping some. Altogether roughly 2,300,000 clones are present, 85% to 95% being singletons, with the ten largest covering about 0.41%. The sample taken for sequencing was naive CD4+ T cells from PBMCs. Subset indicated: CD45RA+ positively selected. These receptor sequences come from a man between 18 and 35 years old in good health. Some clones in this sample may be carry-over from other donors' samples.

CDR3 loop: CASSLAIFAGASGELFF. The CDR3 coding sequence is TGTGCCAGCAGCTTAGCGATTTTTGCGGGAGCATCCGGGGAGCTGTTTTTT. The chain links TRBV7-2 to TRBJ2-2; 7 bases map to TRBD2. From germline, CDR1 is SGHTA and CDR2 FQGNSA. J gave up 6 bases and V 0 bases, and 10 bases lay outside the gene matches. CDR3 length equals 17 residues.

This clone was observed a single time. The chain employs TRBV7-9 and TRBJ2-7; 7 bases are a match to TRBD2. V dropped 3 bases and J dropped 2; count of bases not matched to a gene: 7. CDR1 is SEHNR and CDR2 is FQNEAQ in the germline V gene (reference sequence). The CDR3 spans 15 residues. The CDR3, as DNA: TGTGCCAGCAGCTTCCGGAGGGCGGGAGCCTACGAGCAGTACTTC. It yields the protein CASSFRRAGAYEQYF. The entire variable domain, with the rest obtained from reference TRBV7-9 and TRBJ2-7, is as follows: DTGVSQNPRHKITKRGQNVTFRCDPISEHNRLYWYRQTLGQGPEFLTYFQNEAQLEKSRLLSDRFSAERPKGSFSTLEIQRTEQGDSAMYLCASSFRRAGAYEQYFGPGTRLTVT.

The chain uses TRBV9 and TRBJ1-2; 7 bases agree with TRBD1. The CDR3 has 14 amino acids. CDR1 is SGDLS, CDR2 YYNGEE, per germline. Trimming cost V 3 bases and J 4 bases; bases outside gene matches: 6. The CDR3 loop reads CASSARRTGYGYTF. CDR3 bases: TGTGCCAGCAGCGCCAGGAGGACAGGCTATGGCTACACCTTC.

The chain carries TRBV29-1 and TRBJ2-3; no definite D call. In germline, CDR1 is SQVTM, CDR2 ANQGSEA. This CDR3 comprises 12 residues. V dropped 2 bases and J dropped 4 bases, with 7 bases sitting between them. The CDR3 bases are TGCAGCGTTGAATGGGCCGCAGATACGCAGTATTTT. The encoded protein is CSVEWAADTQYF.

CDR3 sequence (DNA): TGCGCCAGCAGCGGGGGGTCCGGCGGAAACATTCAGTACTTC. Its translation is CASSGGSGGNIQYF. The chain combines TRBV5-1 with TRBJ2-4; perhaps TRBD2 as D (6 bases). This CDR3 has 14 amino acids. The V and J ends lost 4 bases and 6 bases respectively, with 14 bases between them. The germline V gene encodes CDR1 SGHRS and CDR2 YFSETQ.

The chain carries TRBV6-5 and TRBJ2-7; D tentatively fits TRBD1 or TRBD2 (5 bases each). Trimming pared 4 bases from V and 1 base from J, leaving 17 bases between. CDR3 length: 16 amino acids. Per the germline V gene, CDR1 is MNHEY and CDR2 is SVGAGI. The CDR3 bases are TGTGCCAGCAGTTTCTCAACCGGGACGGTTTCCTACGAGCAGTACTTC. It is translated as CASSFSTGTVSYEQYF.

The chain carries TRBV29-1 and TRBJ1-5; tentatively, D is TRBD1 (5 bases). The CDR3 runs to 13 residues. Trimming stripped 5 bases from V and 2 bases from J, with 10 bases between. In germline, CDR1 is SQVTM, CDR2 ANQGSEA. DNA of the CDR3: TGCAGCGTTCGTTCCAGGGGCAATCAGCCCCAGCATTTT. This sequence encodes CSVRSRGNQPQHF.

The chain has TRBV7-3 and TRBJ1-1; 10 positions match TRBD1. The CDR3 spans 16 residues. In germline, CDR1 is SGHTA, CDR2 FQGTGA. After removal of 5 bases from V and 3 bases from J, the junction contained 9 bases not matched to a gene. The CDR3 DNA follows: TGTGCCAGCAGCCCCGGGACAGGGGCCGCGGACACTGAAGCTTTCTTT. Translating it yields CASSPGTGAADTEAFF. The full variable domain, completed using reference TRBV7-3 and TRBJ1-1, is GAGVSQTPSNKVTEKGKYVELRCDPISGHTALYWYRQSLGQGPEFLIYFQGTGAADDSGLPNDRFFAVRPEGSVSTLKIQRTERGDSAVYLCASSPGTGAADTEAFFGQGTRLTVV.

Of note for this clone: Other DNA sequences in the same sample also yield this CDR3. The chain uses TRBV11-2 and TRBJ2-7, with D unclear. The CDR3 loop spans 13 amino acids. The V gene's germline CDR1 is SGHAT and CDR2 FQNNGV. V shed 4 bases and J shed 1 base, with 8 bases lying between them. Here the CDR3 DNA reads TGTGCCAGCAGCTCACCGGTATCCTACGAGCAGTACTTC. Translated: CASSSPVSYEQYF.

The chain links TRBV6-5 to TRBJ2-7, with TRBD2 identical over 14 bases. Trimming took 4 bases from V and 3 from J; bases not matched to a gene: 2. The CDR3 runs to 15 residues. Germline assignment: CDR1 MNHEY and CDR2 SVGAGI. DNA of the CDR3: TGTGCCAGCAGTTTCGGGACTAGCGGGAGCTACGAGCAGTACTTC. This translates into CASSFGTSGSYEQYF.

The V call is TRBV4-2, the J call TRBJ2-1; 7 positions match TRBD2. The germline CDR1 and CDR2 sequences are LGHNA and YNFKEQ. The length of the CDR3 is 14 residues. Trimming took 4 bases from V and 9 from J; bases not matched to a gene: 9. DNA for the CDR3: TGTGCCAGCAGCCCCCCGGCGGGAGACGCTGAGCAGTTCTTC. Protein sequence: CASSPPAGDAEQFF.

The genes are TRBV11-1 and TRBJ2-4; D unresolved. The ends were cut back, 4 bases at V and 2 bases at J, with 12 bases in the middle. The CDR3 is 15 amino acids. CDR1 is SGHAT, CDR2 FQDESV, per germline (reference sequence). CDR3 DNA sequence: TGTGCCAGCAGCTCTTCGGCACAGACCAAAAACATTCAGTACTTC. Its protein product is CASSSSAQTKNIQYF.

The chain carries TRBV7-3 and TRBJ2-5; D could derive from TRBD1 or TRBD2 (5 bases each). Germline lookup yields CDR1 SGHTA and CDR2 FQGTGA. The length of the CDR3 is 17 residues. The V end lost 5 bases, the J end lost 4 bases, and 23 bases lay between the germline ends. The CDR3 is CASSPKPGPAYRETQYF. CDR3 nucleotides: TGTGCCAGCAGCCCAAAACCGGGACCGGCGTATCGAGAGACCCAGTACTTC.

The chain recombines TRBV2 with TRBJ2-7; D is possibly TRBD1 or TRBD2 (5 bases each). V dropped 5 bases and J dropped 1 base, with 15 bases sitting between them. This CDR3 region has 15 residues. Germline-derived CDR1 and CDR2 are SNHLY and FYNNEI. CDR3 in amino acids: CASSSGTQVSYEQYF. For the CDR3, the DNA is TGTGCCAGCAGTTCCGGGACGCAAGTTTCCTACGAGCAGTACTTC.

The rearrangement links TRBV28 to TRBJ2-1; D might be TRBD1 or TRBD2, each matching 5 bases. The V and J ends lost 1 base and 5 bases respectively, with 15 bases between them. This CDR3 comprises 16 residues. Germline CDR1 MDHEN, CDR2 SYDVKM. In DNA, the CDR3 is TGTGCCAGCAGTTTATACGATCGGGACCCGAACAATGAGCAGTTCTTC. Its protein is CASSLYDRDPNNEQFF.

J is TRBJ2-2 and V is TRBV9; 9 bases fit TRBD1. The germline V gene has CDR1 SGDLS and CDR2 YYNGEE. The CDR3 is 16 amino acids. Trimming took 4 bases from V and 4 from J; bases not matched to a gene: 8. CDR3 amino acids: CASSPWTGASTGELFF. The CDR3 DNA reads TGTGCCAGCAGCCCGTGGACAGGGGCGAGCACCGGGGAGCTGTTTTTT.

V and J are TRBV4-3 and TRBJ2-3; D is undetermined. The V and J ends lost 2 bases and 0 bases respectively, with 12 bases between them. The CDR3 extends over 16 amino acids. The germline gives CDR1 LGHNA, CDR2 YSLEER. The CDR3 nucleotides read TGCGCCAGCAGCCAAAACACCGGCGTCAGCACAGATACGCAGTATTTT. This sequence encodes CASSQNTGVSTDTQYF.